Listed below are T cell receptor beta chains from one sample, sequenced in a study of shared clonotypes between healthy human individuals. Sequencing was performed with immunoSEQ multiplex PCR; in TCRdb, only in-frame clones are kept and a portion is missing. Of around 620,000 clones detected, roughly 96% appear once; the ten largest clones hold about 0.11%. The source material was naive CD8+ T cells sorted from blood. The receptors originated from a woman in her twenties or thirties in good health. Each CDR3 is given with its conserved first and last residue. The order of the fields is clone size, V gene, J gene, CDR3 protein. Clone size, where shown, is once, few, many, or a class for clones that have expanded.

size: NA
V: TRBV27
J: TRBJ2-7
CDR3: CASSFGLAGGPSYEQYF

size: NA
V: TRBV2
J: TRBJ2-4
CDR3: CASSGRPSAKNIQYF

size: NA
V: TRBV5-1
J: TRBJ2-7
CDR3: CASSSDHFEEQYF

size: NA
V: TRBV28
J: TRBJ2-1
CDR3: CASSLLGTSGNNEQFF

size: NA
V: TRBV6-5
J: TRBJ2-7
CDR3: CASSYISGYYEQYF

size: NA
V: TRBV4-1
J: TRBJ1-3
CDR3: CASSQGEGRSGNTIYF

size: NA
V: TRBV4-1
J: TRBJ2-7
CDR3: CASGSYEQYF

size: NA
V: TRBV2
J: TRBJ2-2
CDR3: CASIGTGELFF

size: NA
V: TRBV2
J: TRBJ2-3
CDR3: CASSVLGASGFQLGDTQYF

size: few
V: TRBV27
J: TRBJ1-1
CDR3: CASGPGQTQAFF

size: few
V: TRBV6-5
J: TRBJ1-1
CDR3: CASKGDERAAFF